This T cell receptor (beta chain) was recovered during a study of CXCR3-negative and CXCR3-positive naive CD8 T cells. Overall study results and limits: Because surface CD5 did not distinguish the naive subsets, TCR strength was inferred from TRB CDR3 properties. Fresh PBMCs went into most assays, and CXCR3 expression partly declined after cryopreservation. For memory CD8+ cells diversity was much lower, but both naive subsets had comparably high diversity.

The CDR3 covers 13 residues. CDR1 MNHNY and CDR2 SVGAGI come from the germline V gene (reference sequence). Remarks on this clonotype: Antigen: not known.

TRB cDNA was prepared as libraries by UMI-labeled 5' RACE. TCRdb reprocessed the 5' RACE reads and stores each CDR3 protein as one record, lacking DNA. The data include over 35,000 distinct CDR3 sequences; the top ten clones carry about 14%. The TCR was taken from a human donor in good health. Some clones in this sample may be carry-over from other donors' samples. Material: memory CD8+ T cells from blood. This chain joins TRBV6-6 and TRBJ1-1. CDR3 residues: CASSFGQPSEAFF.